Following are 30 T cell receptor beta chains from one sample sequenced in a study of blood T cell repertoires in COVID-19. Assay: immunoSEQ multiplex PCR; the TCRdb copy retains only in-frame clones and omits some. This table has 120,000 to 150,000 clones, over 70% appearing once. The specimen was peripheral blood. The receptors here all came from a man aged 45-65 years who had recovered from COVID-19.

The V call is TRBV19, the J call TRBJ2-3, with a weak D call TRBD2 (6 bases). CDR3 length: 17 amino acids. Looked up from germline, CDR1 is LNHDA and CDR2 is SQIVND (reference sequence). The V gene lost 6 bases and the J gene lost 3 bases, with 22 bases spanning the gap. The CDR3 here is CASRRGLTRSLTDTQYF. The CDR3, as DNA: TGTGCCAGTAGGAGGGGCCTGACTAGGTCCTTGACAGATACGCAGTATTTT.

The chain has TRBV6-5 and TRBJ2-5, with TRBD2 as a possible D gene (6 bases). CDR1 is MNHEY and CDR2 is SVGAGI in the germline V gene. CDR3 length equals 14 residues. Trimming removed 7 bases from V and 1 base from J, with 13 bases in between. CDR3 nucleotides: TGTGCCAGCATTCCTGGGGGGAGCCAAGAGACCCAGTACTTC. This gives the protein CASIPGGSQETQYF.

The V and J genes are TRBV6-5 and TRBJ2-7; 8 bases align to TRBD2. The CDR3 is 16 residues long. From germline, CDR1 is MNHEY and CDR2 SVGAGI. J was trimmed by 5 bases and V by 0 bases; bases with no gene match: 9. The CDR3 DNA sequence: TGTGCCAGCAGTTACTCGACGGGGGGGTTTGGTCACGAGCAGTACTTC. This sequence encodes CASSYSTGGFGHEQYF.

The CDR3 DNA follows: TGTGCCAGCAGCTTAACAGGAGCACAATCCCTGATCGAGCAGTACTTC. Translation gives CASSLTGAQSLIEQYF. V and J are TRBV7-2 and TRBJ2-7, with D possibly TRBD1 on 5 matching bases. Germline CDR1 and CDR2: SGHTA and FQGNSA. V was shortened by 2 bases and J by 6 bases, with 20 bases between the two germline ends. This CDR3 is 16 amino acids long.

The chain employs TRBV3-1 (or the pseudogene TRBV3-2) and TRBJ1-2, with TRBD1 identical over 10 bases. Germline CDR1 is LGHDT and CDR2 is YNNKEL (reference sequence). This CDR3 comprises 15 residues. The V segment lost 5 bases and the J segment 5 bases; nucleotides outside the gene matches: 8. In DNA form, the CDR3 reads TGTGCCAGCAGCTCCCGGACAGGGGGTGGATATGGCTACACCTTC. It translates to CASSSRTGGGYGYTF.

The chain joins TRBV19 to TRBJ2-3; TRBD2 agrees at 11 bases. This CDR3 is 16 amino acids long. With V trimmed by 7 bases and J by 2 bases, 8 bases remained unmatched. Germline V lookup: CDR1 LNHDA, CDR2 SQIVND (reference sequence). CDR3 sequence reads: CASTGTSGRITDTQYF. The CDR3 DNA follows: TGTGCCAGTACTGGGACTAGCGGTCGGATCACAGATACGCAGTATTTT.

The rearrangement joins TRBV6-1 to TRBJ1-3; D is undetermined. The CDR3 extends over 15 amino acids. V was cut by 5 bases and J by 0 bases, with 11 bases left in between. Germline V gene sequence: CDR1 MNHNS, CDR2 SASEGT. CDR3 DNA: TGTGCCAGCAGTTTCGACCGGAGCTCTGGAAACACCATATATTTT. It is translated as CASSFDRSSGNTIYF.

This chain connects TRBV9 to TRBJ2-3; unclear D gene. This CDR3 contains 12 residues. Germline assignment: CDR1 SGDLS and CDR2 YYNGEE. Trimming left V 4 bases short and J 8 bases short, with 11 bases between. This CDR3 is CASSPNRGTQYF. CDR3 nucleotide sequence: TGTGCCAGCAGCCCAAATAGAGGTACGCAGTATTTT.

This sequence joins TRBV4-2 and TRBJ1-5; D gene uncertain. CDR3 length: 13 amino acids. CDR1 and CDR2 from the germline V gene are LGHNA and YNFKEQ. V dropped 4 bases and J dropped 5 bases, with 9 bases sitting between them. The CDR3 reads CASSLDRDQPQHF. The CDR3 DNA follows: TGTGCCAGCAGCCTAGACCGCGATCAGCCCCAGCATTTT.

The V call is TRBV18, the J call TRBJ2-2; perhaps TRBD2 as D (6 bases). V dropped 3 bases and J dropped 11 bases, with 16 bases sitting between them. CDR1 KGHSH and CDR2 LQKENI come from the germline V gene. The CDR3 runs to 14 residues. The CDR3 spells CASSPLTGEPELFF. The CDR3 region has the DNA TGTGCCAGCTCACCTTTGACGGGGGAACCCGAGCTGTTTTTT.

This chain uses TRBV4-1 with TRBJ2-7; no reliable D call. The CDR3 is 14 amino acids. Germline-derived CDR1 and CDR2 are MGHRA and YSYEKL. V gave up 0 bases and J gave up 4 bases, with 10 bases separating them. The CDR3 nucleotides are TGCGCCAGCAGCCAAGATCAGGCCAGATACGAGCAGTACTTC. Residues: CASSQDQARYEQYF.

The CDR3 sequence: CASSDPRTVPYEAFF. The CDR3 coding sequence is TGTGCCAGCAGTGACCCCCGAACAGTGCCGTATGAAGCTTTCTTT. The chain employs TRBV2 and TRBJ1-1; no definite D call. The CDR3 is made up of 15 amino acids. Germline CDR1 reads SNHLY; CDR2 reads FYNNEI. Trimming cost V 3 bases and J 7 bases, with 18 bases left between them.

The genes are TRBV6-1 and TRBJ2-5; 8 bases map to TRBD1. The CDR3 has 15 residues. V gave up 0 bases and J gave up 2 bases; unmatched junction bases: 2. Germline lookup yields CDR1 MNHNS and CDR2 SASEGT. The CDR3 sequence: CASSEAGTGQETQYF. CDR3 sequence (DNA): TGTGCCAGCAGTGAAGCGGGGACAGGACAAGAGACCCAGTACTTC.

CDR3 residues: CASSTTGFTEQYF. In DNA, the CDR3 is TGTGCCAGCAGCACGACGGGGTTTACGGAGCAGTACTTC. The chain employs TRBV11-2 and TRBJ2-7; weak D call: TRBD2 (5 bases). This CDR3 comprises 13 residues. V lost 5 bases and J 7 bases, leaving 15 bases between the germline ends. CDR1 is SGHAT, CDR2 FQNNGV, per germline.

V gene TRBV27 combines with J gene TRBJ2-5; D remains ambiguous. V was pared by 4 bases and J by 0 bases, with 6 bases between. The CDR3 is 13 amino acids. Germline V CDR1 and CDR2: MNHEY, SMNVEV (reference sequence). The CDR3, as DNA: TGTGCCAGCAGTTCACTGTACCAAGAGACCCAGTACTTC. Protein: CASSSLYQETQYF.

The chain has TRBV10-3 and TRBJ1-2, with no clear D. Germline V lookup: CDR1 ENHRY, CDR2 SYGVKD. The V gene lost 5 bases and the J gene lost 0 bases, with 7 bases spanning the gap. The CDR3 length is 13 residues. The DNA for the CDR3 is TGTGCCATCAGTAAAGAGCCTAACTATGGCTACACCTTC. It translates to CAISKEPNYGYTF.

The rearrangement links TRBV7-3 to TRBJ1-2; 8 bases are a match to TRBD1. The V gene's germline CDR1 is SGHTA and CDR2 FQGTGA. V shed 0 bases and J 5 bases; nucleotides not matched to a gene: 11. The CDR3 spans 17 residues. The CDR3 bases are TGTGCCAGCAGCTTAACACAAACGGACAGGGTGATATATGGCTACACCTTC. This translates into CASSLTQTDRVIYGYTF.

The genes are TRBV5-6 and TRBJ1-6; possible D gene TRBD1, 6 bases. Germline V gene lookup returns CDR1 SGHDT and CDR2 YYEEEE. CDR3 length: 17 amino acids. Trimming removed 4 bases at V and 7 bases at J, with 21 bases between. As DNA, the CDR3 is TGTGCCAGCAGCCCGAGAGCGGGACACCTGGGAAATTCACCCCTCCACTTT. Translation gives CASSPRAGHLGNSPLHF.

The chain couples TRBV5-1 to TRBJ2-6; D gene uncertain. The CDR3 totals 17 residues. Looked up from germline, CDR1 is SGHRS and CDR2 is YFSETQ. V was trimmed by 0 bases and J by 0 bases, leaving 10 bases between them. This CDR3 reads CASSLGQANSGANVLTF. The CDR3 nucleotides are TGCGCCAGCAGCTTGGGGCAGGCGAACTCTGGGGCCAACGTCCTGACTTTC.

The chain links TRBV6-6 to TRBJ1-6, with a possible D match to TRBD1 (5 bases). Trimming left V 5 bases short and J 5 bases short, with 16 bases between. CDR1 and CDR2 (germline): MNHNY, SVGAGI (reference sequence). This CDR3 spans 16 amino acids. CDR3 region: CASSPNRGTDNSPLHF. DNA for the CDR3: TGTGCCAGCAGTCCGAACCGGGGGACGGATAATTCACCCCTCCACTTT.

V is TRBV7-8 and J is TRBJ2-5, with D possibly matching TRBD2 (7 bases). The germline V gene encodes CDR1 SGHVS and CDR2 FQNEAQ. Trimming removed 3 bases at V and 2 bases at J, with 10 bases between. The CDR3 contains 14 residues. CDR3 region: CASSLGGQQETQYF. The CDR3 DNA reads as TGTGCCAGCAGCTTGGGGGGGCAACAAGAGACCCAGTACTTC.

V usage is TRBV29-1 and J usage is TRBJ2-3; 7 bases map to TRBD2. The J segment lost 0 bases and the V segment lost 5 bases, leaving 5 bases of the junction unmatched. CDR1 is SQVTM and CDR2 is ANQGSEA in the germline V gene. The CDR3 contains 14 residues. The CDR3 DNA reads TGCAGCGTTTTTAGCGGGCGAAGCACAGATACGCAGTATTTT. Translated, it gives CSVFSGRSTDTQYF.

The chain links TRBV2 to TRBJ2-5; a weak D match, TRBD2 (7 bases). CDR1 is SNHLY, CDR2 FYNNEI, per germline. The CDR3 extends over 14 amino acids. Trimming cost V 4 bases and J 5 bases, with 14 bases left between them. The CDR3 reads CASSVLRGPETQYF. DNA of the CDR3: TGTGCCAGCAGTGTGTTGCGGGGGCCGGAGACCCAGTACTTC.

This chain connects TRBV20-1 to TRBJ1-2; D is unclear. CDR3 length equals 15 residues. V lost 3 bases and J lost 4, with 18 bases in between. Germline-derived CDR1 and CDR2 are DFQATT and SNEGSKA (reference sequence). The CDR3 region has the DNA TGCAGTGCTAGTCCTTATTTTGGAGGGCTCTATGGCTACACCTTC. Its protein product is CSASPYFGGLYGYTF.

J is TRBJ2-2 and V is TRBV3-1 (or the pseudogene TRBV3-2); no reliable D call. The germline V gene has CDR1 LGHDT and CDR2 YNNKEL (reference sequence). V was shortened by 0 bases and J by 4 bases, with 15 bases between the two germline ends. This CDR3 has 17 amino acids. CDR3 protein: CASSQERSGRVTGELFF. The DNA for the CDR3 is TGTGCCAGCAGCCAAGAGAGATCTGGTCGGGTCACCGGGGAGCTGTTTTTT.

The rearrangement links TRBV5-1 to TRBJ2-7; TRBD1 matches 9 bases. The CDR3 is 13 amino acids. V shed 6 bases, J shed 4 bases, and the junction held 5 bases outside the gene matches. Germline CDR1 and CDR2: SGHRS and YFSETQ. CDR3 sequence reads: CASTLDRGYEQYF. CDR3 nucleotide sequence: TGCGCCAGCACATTGGACAGGGGTTACGAGCAGTACTTC.

In DNA form, the CDR3 reads TGTGCCAGCAGCTTATCCCCTCAGTCGAATGAAAAACTGTTTTTT. Translated: CASSLSPQSNEKLFF. The chain couples TRBV11-2 to TRBJ1-4; D is unresolved. Germline assignment: CDR1 SGHAT and CDR2 FQNNGV. There are 15 residues in the CDR3. V gave up 2 bases and J gave up 5 bases, with 12 bases separating them.

This chain connects TRBV5-5 to TRBJ1-3; D possibly corresponds to TRBD1 (5 bases). V lost 0 bases and J 0 bases, leaving 16 bases between the germline ends. The CDR3 runs to 18 residues. Germline values: CDR1 SGHKS, CDR2 YYEKEE (reference sequence). The CDR3 region has the DNA TGTGCCAGCAGCTTGGCCATCATAAGACAGAACTCTGGAAACACCATATATTTT. It specifies CASSLAIIRQNSGNTIYF. Using reference TRBV5-5 and TRBJ1-3 for the parts outside the CDR3, the full variable domain is DAGVTQSPTHLIKTRGQQVTLRCSPISGHKSVSWYQQVLGQGPQFIFQYYEKEERGRGNFPDRFSARQFPNYSSELNVNALLLGDSALYLCASSLAIIRQNSGNTIYFGEGSWLTVV.

The gene calls are TRBV10-2 and TRBJ1-3; the D is unclear. Trimming left V 6 bases short and J 3 bases short, with 18 bases between. The CDR3 extends over 16 amino acids. Germline CDR1 reads WSHSY; CDR2 reads SAAADI. CDR3 sequence: CASSFRPEIGGNTIYF. CDR3 nucleotide sequence: TGCGCCAGCAGCTTCAGACCGGAGATCGGTGGAAACACCATATATTTT.

The chain uses TRBV7-8 and TRBJ1-4, with D unresolved. The CDR3 loop spans 15 amino acids. Germline CDR1 reads SGHVS; CDR2 reads FQNEAQ. The V end lost 1 base, the J end lost 8 bases, and 14 bases lay between the germline ends. The DNA of the CDR3 is TGTGCCAGCAGCTTAGGCGGAGTGAGGAACGAAAAACTGTTTTTT. Its translation is CASSLGGVRNEKLFF.